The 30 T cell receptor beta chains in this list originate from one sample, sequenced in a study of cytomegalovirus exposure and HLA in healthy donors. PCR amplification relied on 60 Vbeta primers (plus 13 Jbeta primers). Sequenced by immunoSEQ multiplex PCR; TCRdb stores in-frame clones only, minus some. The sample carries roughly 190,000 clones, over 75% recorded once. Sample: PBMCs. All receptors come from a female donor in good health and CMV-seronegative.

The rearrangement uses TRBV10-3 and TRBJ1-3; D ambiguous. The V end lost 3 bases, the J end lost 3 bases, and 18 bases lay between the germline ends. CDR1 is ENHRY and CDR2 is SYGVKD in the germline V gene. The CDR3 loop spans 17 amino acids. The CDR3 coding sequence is TGTGCCATCAGTGATACGGCGATGGCCGAGGTTGGAAACACCATATATTTT. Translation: CAISDTAMAEVGNTIYF.

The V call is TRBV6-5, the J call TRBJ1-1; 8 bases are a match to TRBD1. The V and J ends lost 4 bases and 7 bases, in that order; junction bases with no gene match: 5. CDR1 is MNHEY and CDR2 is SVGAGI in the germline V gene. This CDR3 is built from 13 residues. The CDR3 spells CASSLTGADEAFF. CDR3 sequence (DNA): TGTGCCAGCAGTTTGACAGGGGCTGATGAAGCTTTCTTT.

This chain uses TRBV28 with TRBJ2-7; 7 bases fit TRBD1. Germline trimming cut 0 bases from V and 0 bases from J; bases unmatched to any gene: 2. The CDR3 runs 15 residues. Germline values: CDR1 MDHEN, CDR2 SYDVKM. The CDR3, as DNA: TGTGCCAGCAGTTTATGGACAGGGAGCTCCTACGAGCAGTACTTC. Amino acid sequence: CASSLWTGSSYEQYF.

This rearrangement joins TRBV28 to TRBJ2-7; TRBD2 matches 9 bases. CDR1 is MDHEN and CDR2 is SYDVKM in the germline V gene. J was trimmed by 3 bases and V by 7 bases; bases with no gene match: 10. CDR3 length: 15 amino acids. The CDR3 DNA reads TGTGCCAGCACCTATGAACTAGCGGGTTTCTACGAGCAGTACTTC. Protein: CASTYELAGFYEQYF.

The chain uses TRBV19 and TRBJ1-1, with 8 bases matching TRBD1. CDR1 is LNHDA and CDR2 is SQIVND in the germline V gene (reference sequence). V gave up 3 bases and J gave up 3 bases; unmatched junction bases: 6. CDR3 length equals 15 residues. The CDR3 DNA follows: TGTGCCAGTAGTATGGCAGGGGGCGGGCACACTGAAGCTTTCTTT. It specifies CASSMAGGGHTEAFF.

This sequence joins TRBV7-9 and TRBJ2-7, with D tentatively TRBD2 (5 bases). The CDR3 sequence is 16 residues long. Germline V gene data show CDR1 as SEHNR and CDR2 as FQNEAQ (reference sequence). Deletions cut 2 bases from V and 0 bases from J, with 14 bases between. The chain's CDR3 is CASSLTAGELSYEQYF. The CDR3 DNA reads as TGTGCCAGCAGCTTAACGGCTGGGGAGCTCTCCTACGAGCAGTACTTC.

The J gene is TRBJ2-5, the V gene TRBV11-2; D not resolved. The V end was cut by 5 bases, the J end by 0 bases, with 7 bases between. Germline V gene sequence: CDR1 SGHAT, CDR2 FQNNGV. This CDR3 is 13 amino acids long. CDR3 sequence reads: CASSRGNQETQYF. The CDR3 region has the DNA TGTGCCAGCAGCCGCGGCAACCAAGAGACCCAGTACTTC.

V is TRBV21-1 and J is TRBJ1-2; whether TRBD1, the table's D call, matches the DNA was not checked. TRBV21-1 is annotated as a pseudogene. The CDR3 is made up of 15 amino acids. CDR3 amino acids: CASSNRDRDDYGYTF. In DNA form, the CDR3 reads TGTGCCAGCAGCAACCGAGACAGGGATGACTATGGCTACACCTTC.

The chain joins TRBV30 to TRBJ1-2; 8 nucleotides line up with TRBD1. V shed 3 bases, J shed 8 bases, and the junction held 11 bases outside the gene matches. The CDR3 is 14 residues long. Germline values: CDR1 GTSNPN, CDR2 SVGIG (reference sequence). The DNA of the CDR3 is TGTGCCTGGAGCTGGGGACAGGTGGAAGGGGGCTACACCTTC. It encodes CAWSWGQVEGGYTF.

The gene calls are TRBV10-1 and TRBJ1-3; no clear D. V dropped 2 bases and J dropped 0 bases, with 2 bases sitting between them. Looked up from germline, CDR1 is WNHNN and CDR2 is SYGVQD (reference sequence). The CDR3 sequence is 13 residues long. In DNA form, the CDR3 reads TGCGCCAGCAGTGAGCACTCTGGAAACACCATATATTTT. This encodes CASSEHSGNTIYF.

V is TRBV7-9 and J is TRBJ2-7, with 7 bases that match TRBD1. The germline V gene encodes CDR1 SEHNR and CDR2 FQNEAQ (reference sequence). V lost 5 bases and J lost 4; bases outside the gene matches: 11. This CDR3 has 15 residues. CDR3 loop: CASSAPGQTYYEQYF. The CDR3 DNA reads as TGTGCCAGCAGCGCTCCGGGACAGACCTATTACGAGCAGTACTTC. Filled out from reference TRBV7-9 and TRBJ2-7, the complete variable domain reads DTGVSQNPRHKITKRGQNVTFRCDPISEHNRLYWYRQTLGQGPEFLTYFQNEAQLEKSRLLSDRFSAERPKGSFSTLEIQRTEQGDSAMYLCASSAPGQTYYEQYFGPGTRLTVT.

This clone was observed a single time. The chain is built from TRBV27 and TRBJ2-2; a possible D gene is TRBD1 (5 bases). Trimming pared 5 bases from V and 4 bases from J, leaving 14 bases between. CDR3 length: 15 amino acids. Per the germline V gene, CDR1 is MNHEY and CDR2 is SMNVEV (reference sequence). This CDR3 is CASSTPRESTGELFF. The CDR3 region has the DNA TGTGCCAGCAGTACCCCCAGGGAATCCACCGGGGAGCTGTTTTTT.

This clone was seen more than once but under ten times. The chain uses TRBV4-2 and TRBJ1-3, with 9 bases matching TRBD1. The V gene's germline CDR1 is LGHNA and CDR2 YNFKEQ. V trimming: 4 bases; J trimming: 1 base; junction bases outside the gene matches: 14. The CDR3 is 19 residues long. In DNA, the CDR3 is TGTGCCAGCAGCCCCCTAACGGGACAGGGTACTTATTCTGGAAACACCATATATTTT. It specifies CASSPLTGQGTYSGNTIYF.

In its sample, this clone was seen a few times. The DNA for the CDR3 is TGTGCCAGCAGTTTAGGGGGGGACGAGCAGTACTTC. It yields the protein CASSLGGDEQYF. The chain combines TRBV28 with TRBJ2-7; TRBD2 agrees at 7 bases. Trimming at V came to 2 bases and at J to 5 bases, leaving 0 bases not matched to a gene. The CDR3 loop spans 12 amino acids. Per the germline V gene, CDR1 is MDHEN and CDR2 is SYDVKM.

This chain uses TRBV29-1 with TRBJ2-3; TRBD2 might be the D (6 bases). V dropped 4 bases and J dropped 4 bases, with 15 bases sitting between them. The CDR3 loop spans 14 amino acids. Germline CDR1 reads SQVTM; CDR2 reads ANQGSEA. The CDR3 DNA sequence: TGCAGCGTTGCGAACGCGGGGAAGTCAGATACGCAGTATTTT. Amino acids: CSVANAGKSDTQYF.

The CDR3 here is CASSLDSQGSGNTIYF. CDR3 sequence (DNA): TGTGCCAGCAGTTTGGATTCACAGGGAAGTGGAAACACCATATATTTT. The rearrangement links TRBV28 to TRBJ1-3; perhaps TRBD1 as D (6 bases). Between the trimmed V and J ends, which lost 3 bases and 3 bases, there was a span of 15 bases. Looked up from germline, CDR1 is MDHEN and CDR2 is SYDVKM. The CDR3 extends over 16 amino acids.

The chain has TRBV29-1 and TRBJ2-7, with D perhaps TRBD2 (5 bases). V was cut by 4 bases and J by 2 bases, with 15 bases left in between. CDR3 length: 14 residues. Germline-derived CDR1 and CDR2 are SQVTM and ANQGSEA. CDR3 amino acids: CSVVRDEDPYEQYF. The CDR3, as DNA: TGCAGCGTTGTCCGGGATGAAGACCCCTACGAGCAGTACTTC.

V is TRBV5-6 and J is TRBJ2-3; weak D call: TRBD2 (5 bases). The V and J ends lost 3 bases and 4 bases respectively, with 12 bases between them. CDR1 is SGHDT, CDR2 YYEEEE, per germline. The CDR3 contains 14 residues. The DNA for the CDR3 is TGTGCCAGCAGCTCTTCCCTAGCCCCAGATACGCAGTATTTT. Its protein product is CASSSSLAPDTQYF.

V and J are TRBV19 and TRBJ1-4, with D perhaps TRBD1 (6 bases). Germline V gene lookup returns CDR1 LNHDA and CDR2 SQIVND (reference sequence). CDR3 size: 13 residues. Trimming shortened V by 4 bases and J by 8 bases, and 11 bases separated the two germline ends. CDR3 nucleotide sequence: TGTGCCAGTAGTACAGGGGTGGGCGAAAAACTGTTTTTT. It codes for CASSTGVGEKLFF.

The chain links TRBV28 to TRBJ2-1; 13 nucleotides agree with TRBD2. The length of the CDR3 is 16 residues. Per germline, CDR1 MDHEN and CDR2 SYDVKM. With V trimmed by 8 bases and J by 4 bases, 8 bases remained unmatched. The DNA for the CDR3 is TGTGCCAGCCTCGGGACTAGCGGGGACCTTTACAATGAGCAGTTCTTC. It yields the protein CASLGTSGDLYNEQFF.

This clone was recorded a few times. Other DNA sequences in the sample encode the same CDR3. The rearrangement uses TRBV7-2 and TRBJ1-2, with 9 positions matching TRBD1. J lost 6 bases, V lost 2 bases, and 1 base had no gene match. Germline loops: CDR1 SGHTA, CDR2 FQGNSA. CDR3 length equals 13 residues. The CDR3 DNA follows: TGTGCCAGCAGCTTAAGGGACAGGGATGGCTACACCTTC. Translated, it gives CASSLRDRDGYTF.

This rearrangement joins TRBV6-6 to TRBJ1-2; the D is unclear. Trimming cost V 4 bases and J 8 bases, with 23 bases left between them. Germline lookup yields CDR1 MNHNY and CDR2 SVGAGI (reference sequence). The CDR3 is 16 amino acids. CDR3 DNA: TGTGCCAGCAGTTCCCCTCAAGAGGGTGAAGCCCGCGGCTACACCTTC. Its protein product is CASSSPQEGEARGYTF.

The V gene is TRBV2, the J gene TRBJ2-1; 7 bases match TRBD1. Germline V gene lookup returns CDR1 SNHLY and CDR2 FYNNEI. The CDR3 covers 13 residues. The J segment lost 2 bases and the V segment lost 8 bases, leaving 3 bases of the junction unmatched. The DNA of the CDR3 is TGTGCCAGCGTAAGGGGGCCCTACAATGAGCAGTTCTTC. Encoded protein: CASVRGPYNEQFF.

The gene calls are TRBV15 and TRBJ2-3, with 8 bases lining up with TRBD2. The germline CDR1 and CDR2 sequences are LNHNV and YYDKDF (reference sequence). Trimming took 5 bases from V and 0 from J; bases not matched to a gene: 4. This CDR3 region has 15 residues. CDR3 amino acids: CATSQSGGSTDTQYF. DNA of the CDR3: TGTGCCACCAGCCAGAGCGGGGGTAGCACAGATACGCAGTATTTT.

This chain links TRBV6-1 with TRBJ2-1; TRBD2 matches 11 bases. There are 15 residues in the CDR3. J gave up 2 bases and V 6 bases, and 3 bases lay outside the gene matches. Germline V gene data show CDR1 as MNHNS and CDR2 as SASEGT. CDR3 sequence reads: CASSPTSGTYNEQFF. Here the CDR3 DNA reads TGTGCCAGCAGCCCGACTAGCGGGACCTACAATGAGCAGTTCTTC.

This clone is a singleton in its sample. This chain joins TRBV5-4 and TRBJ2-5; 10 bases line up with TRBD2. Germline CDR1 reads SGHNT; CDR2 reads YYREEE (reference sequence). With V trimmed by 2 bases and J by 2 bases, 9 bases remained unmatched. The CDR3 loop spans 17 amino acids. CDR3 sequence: CASSLSAASGGQETQYF. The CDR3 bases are TGTGCCAGCAGCTTAAGTGCGGCTAGCGGGGGTCAAGAGACCCAGTACTTC.

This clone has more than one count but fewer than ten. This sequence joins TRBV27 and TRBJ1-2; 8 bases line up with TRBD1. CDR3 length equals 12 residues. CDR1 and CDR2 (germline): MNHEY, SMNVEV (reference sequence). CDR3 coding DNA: TGTGCTGCAGGGGGCGGTAACTATGGCTACACCTTC. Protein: CAAGGGNYGYTF.

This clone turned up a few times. CDR3 bases: TGTGCCAGCAGACAAGGACTAGCGGGAGGTTACGAGCAGTACTTC. It specifies CASRQGLAGGYEQYF. The chain carries TRBV7-9 and TRBJ2-7; 14 bases fit TRBD2. V shed 6 bases and J 4 bases; nucleotides not matched to a gene: 5. Germline CDR1 and CDR2: SEHNR and FQNEAQ (reference sequence). The CDR3 runs 15 residues. Using reference TRBV7-9 and TRBJ2-7 for the parts outside the CDR3, the full variable domain is DTGVSQNPRHKITKRGQNVTFRCDPISEHNRLYWYRQTLGQGPEFLTYFQNEAQLEKSRLLSDRFSAERPKGSFSTLEIQRTEQGDSAMYLCASRQGLAGGYEQYFGPGTRLTVT.

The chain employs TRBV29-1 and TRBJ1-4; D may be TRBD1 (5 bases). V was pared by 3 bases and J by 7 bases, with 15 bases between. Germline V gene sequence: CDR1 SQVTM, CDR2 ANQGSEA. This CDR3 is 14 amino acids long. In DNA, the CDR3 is TGCAGCGTTGATGCCAAGATGGGGGGTGAAAAACTGTTTTTT. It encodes CSVDAKMGGEKLFF.

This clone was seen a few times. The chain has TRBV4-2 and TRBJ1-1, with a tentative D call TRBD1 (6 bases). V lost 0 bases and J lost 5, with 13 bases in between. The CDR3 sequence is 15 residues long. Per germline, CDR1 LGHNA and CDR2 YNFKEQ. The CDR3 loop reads CASSQDSGAGTEAFF. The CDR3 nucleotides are TGTGCCAGCAGCCAAGATTCAGGGGCCGGGACTGAAGCTTTCTTT.